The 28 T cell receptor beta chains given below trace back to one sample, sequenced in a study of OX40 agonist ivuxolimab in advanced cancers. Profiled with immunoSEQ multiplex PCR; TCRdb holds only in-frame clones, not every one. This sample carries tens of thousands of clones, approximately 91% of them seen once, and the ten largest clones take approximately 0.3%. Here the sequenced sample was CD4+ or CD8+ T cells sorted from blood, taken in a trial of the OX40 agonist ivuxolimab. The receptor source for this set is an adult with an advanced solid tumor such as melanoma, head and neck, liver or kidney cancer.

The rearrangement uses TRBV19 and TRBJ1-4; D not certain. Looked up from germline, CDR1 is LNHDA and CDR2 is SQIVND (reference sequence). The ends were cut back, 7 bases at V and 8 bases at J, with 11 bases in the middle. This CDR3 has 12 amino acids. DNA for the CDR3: TGTGCCAGTACTGGCTTCCCGGAAAAACTGTTTTTT. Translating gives CASTGFPEKLFF.

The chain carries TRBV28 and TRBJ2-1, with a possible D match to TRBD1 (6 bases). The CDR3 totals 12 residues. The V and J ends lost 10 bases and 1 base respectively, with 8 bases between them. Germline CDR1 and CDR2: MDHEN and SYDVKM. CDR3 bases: TGTGCCAATCAGGGGTCCTACAATGAGCAGTTCTTC. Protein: CANQGSYNEQFF.

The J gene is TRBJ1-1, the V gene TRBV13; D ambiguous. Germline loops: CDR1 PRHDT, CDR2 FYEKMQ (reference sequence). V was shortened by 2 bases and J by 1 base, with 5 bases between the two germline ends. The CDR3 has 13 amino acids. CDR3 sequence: CASSLWENTEAFF. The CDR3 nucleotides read TGTGCCAGCAGCTTATGGGAGAACACTGAAGCTTTCTTT. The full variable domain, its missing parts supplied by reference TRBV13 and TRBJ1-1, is AAGVIQSPRHLIKEKRETATLKCYPIPRHDTVYWYQQGPGQDPQFLISFYEKMQSDKGSIPDRFSAQQFSDYHSELNMSSLELGDSALYFCASSLWENTEAFFGQGTRLTVV.

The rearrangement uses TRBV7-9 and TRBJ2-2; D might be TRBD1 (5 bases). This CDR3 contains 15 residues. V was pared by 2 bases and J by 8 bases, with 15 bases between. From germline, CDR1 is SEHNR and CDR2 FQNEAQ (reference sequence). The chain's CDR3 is CASSLRQGIEGELFF. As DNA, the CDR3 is TGTGCCAGCAGCTTACGCCAGGGAATTGAAGGGGAGCTGTTTTTT.

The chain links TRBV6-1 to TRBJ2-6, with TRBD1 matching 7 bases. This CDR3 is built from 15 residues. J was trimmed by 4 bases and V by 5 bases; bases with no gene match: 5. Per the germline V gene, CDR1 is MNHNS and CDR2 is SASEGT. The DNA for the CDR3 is TGTGCCAGCAGTCAGGGGGTCACAGGGGCCAACGTCCTGACTTTC. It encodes CASSQGVTGANVLTF.

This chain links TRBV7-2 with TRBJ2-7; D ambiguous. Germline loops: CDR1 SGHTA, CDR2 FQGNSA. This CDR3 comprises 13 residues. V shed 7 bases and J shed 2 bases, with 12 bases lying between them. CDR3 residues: CASTPGPTYEQYF. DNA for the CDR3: TGTGCCAGCACCCCCGGGCCGACCTACGAGCAGTACTTC.

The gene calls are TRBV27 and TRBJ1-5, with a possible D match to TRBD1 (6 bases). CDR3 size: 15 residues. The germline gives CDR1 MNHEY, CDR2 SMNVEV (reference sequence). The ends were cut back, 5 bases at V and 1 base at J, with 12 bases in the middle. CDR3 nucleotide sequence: TGTGCCAGCAGTCCCATTGACAGGAGCAATCAGCCCCAGCATTTT. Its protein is CASSPIDRSNQPQHF.

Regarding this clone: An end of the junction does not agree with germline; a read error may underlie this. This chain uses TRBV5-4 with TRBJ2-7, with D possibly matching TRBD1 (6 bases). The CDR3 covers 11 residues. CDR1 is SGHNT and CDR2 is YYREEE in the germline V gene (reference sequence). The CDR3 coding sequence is TGTGCCAGCAGTACAGGGAAGCCGGGGCACTTC. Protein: CASSTGKPGHF.

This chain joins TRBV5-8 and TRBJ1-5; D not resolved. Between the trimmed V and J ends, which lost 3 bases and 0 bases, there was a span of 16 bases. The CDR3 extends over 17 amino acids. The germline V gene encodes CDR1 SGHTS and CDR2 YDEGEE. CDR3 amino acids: CASSSRAGAYSNQPQHF. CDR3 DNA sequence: TGTGCCAGCAGCTCTCGGGCGGGTGCCTATAGCAATCAGCCCCAGCATTTT. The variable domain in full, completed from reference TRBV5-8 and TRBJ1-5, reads EAGVTQSPTHLIKTRGQQATLRCSPISGHTSVYWYQQALGLGLQFLLWYDEGEERNRGNFPPRFSGRQFPNYSSELNVNALELEDSALYLCASSSRAGAYSNQPQHFGDGTRLSIL.

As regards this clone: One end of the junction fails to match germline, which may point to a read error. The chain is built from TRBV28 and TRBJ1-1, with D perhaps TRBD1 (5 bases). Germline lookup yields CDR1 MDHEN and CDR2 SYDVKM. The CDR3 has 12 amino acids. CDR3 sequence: CASSLKGLWGSF. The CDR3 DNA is TGTGCCAGCAGTTTAAAGGGACTGTGGGGGTCATTT.

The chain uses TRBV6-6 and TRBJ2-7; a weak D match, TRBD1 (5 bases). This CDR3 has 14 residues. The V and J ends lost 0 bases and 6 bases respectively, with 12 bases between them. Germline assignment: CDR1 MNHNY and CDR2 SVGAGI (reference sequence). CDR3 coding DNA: TGTGCCAGCAGTTACTCGACGGCAGGGCTCGAGCAGTACTTC. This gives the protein CASSYSTAGLEQYF.

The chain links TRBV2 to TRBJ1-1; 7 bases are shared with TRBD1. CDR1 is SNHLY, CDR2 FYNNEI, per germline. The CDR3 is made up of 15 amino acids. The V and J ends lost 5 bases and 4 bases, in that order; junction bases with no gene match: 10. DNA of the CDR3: TGTGCCAGCAGTAAACCACCGGACAGGATCACTGAAGCTTTCTTT. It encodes CASSKPPDRITEAFF.

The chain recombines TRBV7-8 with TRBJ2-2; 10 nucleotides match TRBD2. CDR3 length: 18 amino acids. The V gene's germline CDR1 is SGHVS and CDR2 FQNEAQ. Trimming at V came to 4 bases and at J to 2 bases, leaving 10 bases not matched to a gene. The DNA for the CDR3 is TGTGCCAGCAGCTCCATCGCGCTAGCGGGAGTAAACACCGGGGAGCTGTTTTTT. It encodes CASSSIALAGVNTGELFF. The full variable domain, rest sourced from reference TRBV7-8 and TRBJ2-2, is GAGVSQSPRYKVAKRGQDVALRCDPISGHVSLFWYQQALGQGPEFLTYFQNEAQLDKSGLPSDRFFAERPEGSVSTLKIQRTQQEDSAVYLCASSSIALAGVNTGELFFGEGSRLTVL.

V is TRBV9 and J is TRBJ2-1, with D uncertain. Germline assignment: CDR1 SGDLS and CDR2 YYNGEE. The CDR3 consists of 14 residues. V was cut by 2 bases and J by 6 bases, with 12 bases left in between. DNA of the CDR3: TGTGCCAGCAGCGTTGTTGGGCAGTCCAATGAGCAGTTCTTC. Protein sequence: CASSVVGQSNEQFF.

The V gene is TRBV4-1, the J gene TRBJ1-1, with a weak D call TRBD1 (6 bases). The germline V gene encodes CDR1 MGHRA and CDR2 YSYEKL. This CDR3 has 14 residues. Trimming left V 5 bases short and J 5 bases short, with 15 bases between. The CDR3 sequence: CASSRGGGRTEAFF. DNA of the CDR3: TGCGCCAGCAGCAGAGGCGGGGGGCGGACTGAAGCTTTCTTT.

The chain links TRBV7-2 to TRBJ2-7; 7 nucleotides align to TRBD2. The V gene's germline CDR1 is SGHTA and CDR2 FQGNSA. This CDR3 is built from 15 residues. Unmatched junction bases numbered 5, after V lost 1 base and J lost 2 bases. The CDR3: CASSLEGGGPYEQYF. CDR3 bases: TGTGCCAGCAGCTTAGAGGGCGGGGGTCCCTACGAGCAGTACTTC.

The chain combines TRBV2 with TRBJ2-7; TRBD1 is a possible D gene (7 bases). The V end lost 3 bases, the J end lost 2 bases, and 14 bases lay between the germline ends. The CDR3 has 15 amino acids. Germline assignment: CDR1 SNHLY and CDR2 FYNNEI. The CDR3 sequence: CASSDRGTDTYEQYF. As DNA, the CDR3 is TGTGCCAGCAGTGATCGGGGGACAGATACCTACGAGCAGTACTTC.

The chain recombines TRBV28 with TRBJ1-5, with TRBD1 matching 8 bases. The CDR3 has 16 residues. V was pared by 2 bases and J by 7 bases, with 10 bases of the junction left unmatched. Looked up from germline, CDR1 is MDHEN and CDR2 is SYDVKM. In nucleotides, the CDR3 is TGTGCCAGCAGTTTAAGTTTCGGGACAGGCGGGCAGCCCCAGCATTTT. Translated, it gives CASSLSFGTGGQPQHF.

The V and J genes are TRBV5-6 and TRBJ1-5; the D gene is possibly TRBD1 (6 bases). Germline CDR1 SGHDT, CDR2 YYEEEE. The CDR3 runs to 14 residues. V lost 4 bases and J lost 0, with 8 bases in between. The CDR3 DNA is TGTGCCAGCAGCCGACAGGCTAGCAATCAGCCCCAGCATTTT. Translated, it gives CASSRQASNQPQHF.

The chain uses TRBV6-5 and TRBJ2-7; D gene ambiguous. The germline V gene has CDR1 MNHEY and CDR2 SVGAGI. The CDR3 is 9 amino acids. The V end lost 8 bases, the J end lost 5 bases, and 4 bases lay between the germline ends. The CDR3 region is CASGDEQYF. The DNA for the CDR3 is TGTGCCAGCGGTGACGAGCAGTACTTC.

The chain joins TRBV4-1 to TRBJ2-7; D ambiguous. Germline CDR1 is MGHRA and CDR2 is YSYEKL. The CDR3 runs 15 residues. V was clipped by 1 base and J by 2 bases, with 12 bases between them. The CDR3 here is CASSQGTSRPYEQYF. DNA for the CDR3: TGCGCCAGCAGCCAAGGGACCTCCCGTCCCTACGAGCAGTACTTC.

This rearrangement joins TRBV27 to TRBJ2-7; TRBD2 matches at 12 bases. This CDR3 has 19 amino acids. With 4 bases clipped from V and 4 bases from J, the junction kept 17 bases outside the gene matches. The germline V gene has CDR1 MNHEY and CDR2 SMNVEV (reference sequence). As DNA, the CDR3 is TGTGCCAGCAGTTCGGGATCTTGGGCGACTAGCGGGAGCTCGTACGAGCAGTACTTC. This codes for CASSSGSWATSGSSYEQYF.

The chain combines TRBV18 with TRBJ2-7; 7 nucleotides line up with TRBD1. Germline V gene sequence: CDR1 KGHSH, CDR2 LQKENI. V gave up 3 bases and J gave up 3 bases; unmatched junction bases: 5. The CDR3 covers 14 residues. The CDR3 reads CASSPTGQSYEQYF. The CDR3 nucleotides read TGTGCCAGCTCACCTACGGGACAGAGCTACGAGCAGTACTTC.

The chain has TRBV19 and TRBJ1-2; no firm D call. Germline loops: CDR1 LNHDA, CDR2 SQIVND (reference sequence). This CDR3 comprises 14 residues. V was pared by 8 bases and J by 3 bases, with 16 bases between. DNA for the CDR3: TGTGCCAGTTCTCTCAAGGCAGGCCACTATGGCTACACCTTC. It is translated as CASSLKAGHYGYTF.

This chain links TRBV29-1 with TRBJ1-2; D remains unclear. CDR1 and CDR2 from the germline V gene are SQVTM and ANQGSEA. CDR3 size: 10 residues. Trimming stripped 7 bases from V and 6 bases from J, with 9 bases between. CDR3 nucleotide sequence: TGCAGCGCCCTGAGTGATGGCTACACCTTC. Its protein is CSALSDGYTF.

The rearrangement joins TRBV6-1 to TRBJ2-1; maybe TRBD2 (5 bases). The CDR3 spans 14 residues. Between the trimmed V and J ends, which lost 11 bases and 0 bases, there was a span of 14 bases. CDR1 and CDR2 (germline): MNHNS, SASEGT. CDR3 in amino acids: CAASREFSYNEQFF. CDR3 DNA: TGTGCCGCATCAAGGGAGTTCTCCTACAATGAGCAGTTCTTC.

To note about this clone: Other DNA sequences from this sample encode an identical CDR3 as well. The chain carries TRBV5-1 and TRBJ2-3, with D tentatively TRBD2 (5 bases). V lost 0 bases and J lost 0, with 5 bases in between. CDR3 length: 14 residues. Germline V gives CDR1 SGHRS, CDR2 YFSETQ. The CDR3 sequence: CASSLGTSTDTQYF. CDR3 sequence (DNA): TGCGCCAGCAGCTTGGGGACTAGCACAGATACGCAGTATTTT.

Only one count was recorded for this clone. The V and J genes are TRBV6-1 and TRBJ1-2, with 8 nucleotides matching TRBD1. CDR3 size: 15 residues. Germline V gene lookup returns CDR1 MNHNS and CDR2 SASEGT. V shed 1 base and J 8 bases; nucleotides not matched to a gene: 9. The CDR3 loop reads CASSEVNRGIYGYTF. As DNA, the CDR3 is TGTGCCAGCAGTGAAGTTAACAGGGGGATTTACGGCTACACCTTC.